A single T cell receptor beta chain is shown here with its context. Its antigen is undetermined. Separation from the roughly 670-subject first cohort characterized the approximately 120-subject validation cohort, to which the donors belonged. These data are taken from a study of cytomegalovirus exposure and HLA in healthy donors. Study-level information: The 130 or so validation repertoires, a later analysis reported, used the same platform as the roughly 650 repertoires from the first cohort. Study-wide results and limits: Associated with cytomegalovirus, according to the listing, were around 170 TCR beta chains. Among the CMV-associated chains, a few were confirmed in vitro as specific for CMV antigens.

Sequencing used immunoSEQ multiplex PCR; TCRdb keeps in-frame clones, though not all of them. Here the sample spans some 140,000 clones, almost 85% being singletons. Trimming stripped 2 bases from V and 1 base from J, with 2 bases between. Germline loops: CDR1 MNHNY, CDR2 SVGAGI (reference sequence). The CDR3 runs 12 residues. This receptor was taken from a man in his thirties or forties in good health and CMV-seropositive. This sequence joins TRBV6-6 and TRBJ1-1; D unresolved. Sequencing was carried out using PBMCs. The CDR3 region is CASSYQNTEAFF. CDR3 bases: TGTGCCAGCAGTTACCAGAACACTGAAGCTTTCTTT.